The clone carrying this T cell receptor beta chain was detected once. Its specificity is unknown. The sample originates from a study of shared clonotypes between healthy human individuals. About the study: For every donor, three CD4 naive, three CD4 memory, two CD8 naive and one CD8 memory plates were used.

Study outcomes and limitations: In contrast to clonotypes shared by all four donors, non-shared clonotypes had lower generation probabilities.

Sequencing used immunoSEQ multiplex PCR; TCRdb keeps in-frame clones, though not all of them. The table has 600,000 to 800,000 clones, around 70% seen once. The germline V gene encodes CDR1 SGHAT and CDR2 FQDESV (reference sequence). The CDR3 is 12 residues long. V gave up 5 bases and J gave up 5 bases, with 10 bases separating them. This receptor was identified in a woman in her 30s in good health. This chain connects TRBV11-1 to TRBJ2-7; D may be TRBD2 (6 bases). Sequencing used memory CD4+ T cells sorted from blood. The subset here: CD45RA-negative fraction. The CDR3: CASSVGEDEQYF. In DNA form, the CDR3 reads TGTGCCAGCAGCGTAGGGGAGGACGAGCAGTACTTC.